Shown below are 10 T cell receptor beta chains from a single sample sequenced in a study of neurological immune-mediated disorders. TCRdb re-called the 5' RACE reads with MiXCR, one entry per CDR3 protein. The sample includes about 80,000 distinct CDR3 sequences, nearly 6% of them seen just once. Time point denoted: longitudinal time-point 2. Sequences were obtained from PBMCs. These receptors originate from an older woman with multiple sclerosis.

This clonotype was recorded many times. This chain links TRBV15 with TRBJ2-3; D is possibly TRBD1 or TRBD2 (6 bases each). Trimming cost V 5 bases and J 4 bases, with 16 bases left between them. The germline V gene encodes CDR1 LNHNV and CDR2 YYDKDF (reference sequence). This CDR3 contains 15 residues. CDR3 loop: CATSGDLGAADTQYF. The CDR3 DNA reads TGTGCCACCAGCGGGGACTTGGGGGCAGCAGATACGCAGTATTTT. The full variable domain, its missing parts supplied by reference TRBV15 and TRBJ2-3, is DAMVIQNPRYQVTQFGKPVTLSCSQTLNHNVMYWYQQKSSQAPKLLFHYYDKDFNNEADTPDNFQSRRPNTSFCFLDIRSPGLGDTAMYLCATSGDLGAADTQYFGPGTRLTVL.

In this sample, this clonotype turned up many times. The V gene is TRBV5-1, the J gene TRBJ2-6; D not certain. Trimming removed 4 bases at V and 2 bases at J, with 13 bases between. Germline V gene data show CDR1 as SGHRS and CDR2 as YFSETQ. The CDR3 contains 16 residues. CDR3 nucleotide sequence: TGCGCCAGCAGCAAAGCACAGTTTGCTGGGGCCAACGTCCTGACTTTC. Amino acid sequence: CASSKAQFAGANVLTF.

This clonotype was seen repeatedly, ten times or more. V gene TRBV20-1 combines with J gene TRBJ2-7; 8 bases align to TRBD2. This CDR3 contains 15 residues. V dropped 0 bases and J dropped 2; count of bases not matched to a gene: 6. Germline V lookup: CDR1 DFQATT, CDR2 SNEGSKA (reference sequence). The CDR3 region has the DNA TGCAGTGCTAGAGATAGTCGGACTAGCACCTACGAGCAGTACTTC. Its translation is CSARDSRTSTYEQYF.

This clonotype has a handful of counts. This sequence joins TRBV30 and TRBJ1-1; possible D gene TRBD1, 6 bases. The CDR3 is 14 amino acids. V gave up 2 bases and J gave up 1 base, with 11 bases separating them. Germline V CDR1 and CDR2: GTSNPN, SVGIG (reference sequence). The CDR3 sequence: CAWSSLTGNTEAFF. The CDR3 DNA sequence: TGTGCCTGGAGTTCCCTGACAGGGAACACTGAAGCTTTCTTT.

This clonotype was counted ten times or more. This chain links TRBV9 with TRBJ1-5; tentative D call: TRBD1 (5 bases). Looked up from germline, CDR1 is SGDLS and CDR2 is YYNGEE. This CDR3 comprises 14 residues. The V and J ends lost 4 bases and 3 bases respectively, with 11 bases between them. The CDR3, as DNA: TGTGCCAGCAGCCCCCAGGGCTACAATCAGCCCCAGCATTTT. Its translation: CASSPQGYNQPQHF.

This clonotype has ten or more counts. V usage is TRBV5-1 and J usage is TRBJ1-2; no clear D gene. This CDR3 comprises 13 residues. Germline CDR1 is SGHRS and CDR2 is YFSETQ. Between the trimmed V and J ends, which lost 0 bases and 4 bases, there was a span of 7 bases. CDR3 protein: CASSLGLVYGYTF. The CDR3 nucleotides read TGCGCCAGCAGCTTGGGACTTGTCTATGGCTACACCTTC. The full variable domain, rest sourced from reference TRBV5-1 and TRBJ1-2, is KAGVTQTPRYLIKTRGQQVTLSCSPISGHRSVSWYQQTPGQGLQFLFEYFSETQRNKGNFPGRFSGRQFSNSRSEMNVSTLELGDSALYLCASSLGLVYGYTFGSGTRLTVV.

This clonotype came up many times. V and J are TRBV20-1 and TRBJ1-2, with 9 bases matching TRBD1. The CDR3 has 12 amino acids. V lost 3 bases, J lost 8 bases, and 4 bases stayed unmatched. Looked up from germline, CDR1 is DFQATT and CDR2 is SNEGSKA (reference sequence). CDR3 bases: TGCAGTGCTAGTGACAGGGGGTACGGCTACACCTTC. Translation gives CSASDRGYGYTF.

This clonotype was recorded at least ten times. The chain has TRBV7-9 and TRBJ1-1; 7 nucleotides align to TRBD1. The CDR3 length is 14 residues. The germline V gene has CDR1 SEHNR and CDR2 FQNEAQ (reference sequence). Unmatched junction bases numbered 9, after V lost 6 bases and J lost 5 bases. CDR3 in DNA: TGTGCCAGCAGAGATTCAGGGGGGAGAACTGAAGCTTTCTTT. Protein: CASRDSGGRTEAFF.

This clonotype was seen more than once but under ten times. This chain links TRBV12-3 or TRBV12-4 with TRBJ1-2; the D is unclear. The CDR3 has 13 amino acids. V was cut by 2 bases and J by 6 bases, with 10 bases left in between. DNA of the CDR3: TGTGCCAGCAGTTTAAATGGGAAGGATGGCTACACCTTC. Amino acids: CASSLNGKDGYTF.

This clonotype was recorded many times. This chain joins TRBV5-1 and TRBJ2-1; 13 nucleotides match TRBD2. The length of the CDR3 is 14 residues. V lost 5 bases and J lost 7; bases outside the gene matches: 3. Per the germline V gene, CDR1 is SGHRS and CDR2 is YFSETQ. The DNA for the CDR3 is TGCGCCAGCAGTGGACTAGCGGGGGCAAATGAGCAGTTCTTC. As protein: CASSGLAGANEQFF.